This T cell receptor beta chain was retrieved from a study of cytomegalovirus exposure and HLA in healthy donors. Findings and limits, study-wide: Reported performance of the classifier showed diagnosis of cytomegalovirus status with high specificity and sensitivity.

Trimming shortened V by 5 bases and J by 5 bases, and 12 bases separated the two germline ends. From germline, CDR1 is MGHRA and CDR2 YSYEKL. The CDR3 is 13 amino acids. This clone appeared once. Antigen: not known. TCRdb keeps only in-frame clones here, not all; method: immunoSEQ multiplex PCR. This sample has more than 250,000 clones, with roughly 88% found just once. Sequences were obtained from PBMCs. The clonotype originates from a woman younger than 30 in good health and CMV-seronegative. The chain has TRBV4-1 and TRBJ1-1; D possibly corresponds to TRBD1 (5 bases). The CDR3 nucleotides read TGCGCCAGCAGCTATCCGGGGGGAACTGAAGCTTTCTTT. It specifies CASSYPGGTEAFF.